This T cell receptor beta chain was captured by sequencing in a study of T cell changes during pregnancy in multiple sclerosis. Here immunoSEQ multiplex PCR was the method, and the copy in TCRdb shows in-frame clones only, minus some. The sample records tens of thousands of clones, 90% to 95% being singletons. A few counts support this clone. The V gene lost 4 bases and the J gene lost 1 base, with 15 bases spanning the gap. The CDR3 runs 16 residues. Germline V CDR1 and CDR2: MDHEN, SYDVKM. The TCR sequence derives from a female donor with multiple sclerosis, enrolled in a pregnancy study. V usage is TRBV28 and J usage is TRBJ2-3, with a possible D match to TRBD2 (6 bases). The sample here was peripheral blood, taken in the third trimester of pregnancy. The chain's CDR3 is CASSSMGSGGTDTQYF. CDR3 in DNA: TGTGCCAGCAGTTCTATGGGTAGCGGTGGCACAGATACGCAGTATTTT.